Presented here are 18 T cell receptor beta chains from one specimen sequenced in a study of identical twins. TCRdb reprocessed the 5' RACE reads via MiXCR and lists one record per CDR3 protein. The data contain around 650,000 distinct CDR3 sequences, around 7.4% of them singletons. The sample also formed part of further work on yellow fever vaccine responses in identical twins.

The sample comprised PBMCs. Source of these receptors: a woman younger than 30 in good health.

This clonotype has more than one count but fewer than ten. The rearrangement joins TRBV12-3 or TRBV12-4 to TRBJ2-6, with TRBD1 matching over 9 bases. The CDR3 is 20 amino acids. J gave up 0 bases and V 5 bases, and 14 bases lay outside the gene matches. The DNA of the CDR3 is TGTGCCAGCAGTGCAAGGTTCCGGGACAGGGTTCCCTCTGGGGCCAACGTCCTGACTTTC. Translating gives CASSARFRDRVPSGANVLTF.

This clonotype was seen more than once but under ten times. V usage is TRBV11-3 and J usage is TRBJ2-3; D may correspond to TRBD1 or TRBD2 (5 bases each). The CDR3 is 15 amino acids. Germline assignment: CDR1 SGHNT and CDR2 YENEEA. V shed 5 bases and J shed 6 bases, with 18 bases lying between them. The CDR3 sequence is CASSEAGTRLDTQYF. As DNA, the CDR3 is TGTGCCAGCAGCGAAGCCGGGACGCGGTTGGATACGCAGTATTTT.

This chain links TRBV5-1 with TRBJ2-1; D gene uncertain. Germline values: CDR1 SGHRS, CDR2 YFSETQ. The CDR3 is 16 residues long. The germline V and J ends were trimmed by 0 bases and 0 bases, with 10 bases remaining between them. CDR3 sequence: CASSLAGPSSYNEQFF. The CDR3 nucleotides read TGCGCCAGCAGCTTGGCAGGCCCGAGCTCCTACAATGAGCAGTTCTTC.

The table lists this clonotype with many counts. This chain's CDR3 is CASSPDSSYEQYV. The CDR3 bases are TGCGCCAGCAGTCCCGACAGCTCCTACGAGCAGTACGTC. This chain joins TRBV10-2 and TRBJ2-7; D might be TRBD1 (5 bases). The germline gives CDR1 WSHSY, CDR2 SAAADI. The V end lost 5 bases, the J end lost 0 bases, and 8 bases lay between the germline ends. This CDR3 region has 13 residues.

A few counts support this clonotype. The chain combines TRBV12-3 or TRBV12-4 with TRBJ2-3; 10 bases are a match to TRBD2. CDR3 length: 15 amino acids. V lost 6 bases and J lost 5; bases outside the gene matches: 8. The CDR3 here is CASSRVAGGIDTQYF. The CDR3 nucleotides are TGTGCCAGCAGCCGGGTAGCGGGAGGAATAGATACGCAGTATTTT.

V is TRBV28 and J is TRBJ2-3; D gene unclear. The V end lost 5 bases, the J end lost 10 bases, and 16 bases lay between the germline ends. The CDR3 loop spans 13 amino acids. Germline V CDR1 and CDR2: MDHEN, SYDVKM. The chain's CDR3 is CASSPTGSLAQYF. As DNA, the CDR3 is TGTGCCAGCAGTCCCACCGGGTCTCTCGCGCAGTATTTT. Full variable domain (outside the CDR3, taken from reference TRBV28 and TRBJ2-3): DVKVTQSSRYLVKRTGEKVFLECVQDMDHENMFWYRQDPGLGLRLIYFSYDVKMKEKGDIPEGYSVSREKKERFSLILESASTNQTSMYLCASSPTGSLAQYFGPGTRLTVL.

The table lists this clonotype with a few counts. This sequence joins TRBV27 and TRBJ2-1, with TRBD2 matching over 9 bases. The junction had 6 bases not matched to a gene; V was cut back by 5 bases and J by 4 bases. The CDR3 spans 15 residues. Per germline, CDR1 MNHEY and CDR2 SMNVEV (reference sequence). CDR3 in DNA: TGTGCCAGCAGTCTTTCTAGCGGGGAGTACAATGAGCAGTTCTTC. This encodes CASSLSSGEYNEQFF.

This clonotype was seen more than once but under ten times. This chain links TRBV12-3 or TRBV12-4 with TRBJ2-5, with TRBD2 matching over 8 bases. Trimming at V came to 5 bases and at J to 4 bases, leaving 12 bases not matched to a gene. The CDR3 is 16 amino acids. CDR3 sequence reads: CASSPHEGLGGETQYF. CDR3 bases: TGTGCCAGCAGTCCTCACGAGGGACTAGGGGGAGAGACCCAGTACTTC.

This clonotype was recorded many times. This chain uses TRBV5-6 with TRBJ2-2; unclear D gene. Trimming removed 2 bases at V and 6 bases at J, with 5 bases between. The CDR3 has 12 residues. The germline CDR1 and CDR2 sequences are SGHDT and YYEEEE. The CDR3 DNA reads as TGTGCCAGCAGCTTTTCTTCCGGGGAGCTGTTTTTT. It is translated as CASSFSSGELFF.

This clonotype was counted a few times. The CDR3 protein is CASSYGRFHEQFF. The CDR3 region has the DNA TGTGCCAGCAGTTACGGCAGGTTCCATGAGCAGTTCTTC. The rearrangement links TRBV6-5 to TRBJ2-1, with D unclear. CDR1 and CDR2 (germline): MNHEY, SVGAGI. This CDR3 is 13 amino acids long. Between the trimmed V and J ends, which lost 2 bases and 8 bases, there was a span of 10 bases.

This chain connects TRBV28 to TRBJ1-5, with no clear D. There are 14 residues in the CDR3. Germline loops: CDR1 MDHEN, CDR2 SYDVKM. V was shortened by 6 bases and J by 0 bases, with 9 bases between the two germline ends. The CDR3 sequence: CASRLGNSNQPQHF. DNA for the CDR3: TGTGCCAGCAGATTGGGCAATAGCAATCAGCCCCAGCATTTT.

The sample holds many counts of this clonotype. V gene TRBV12-3 or TRBV12-4 combines with J gene TRBJ2-1; TRBD1 aligns across 8 bases. V shed 3 bases, J shed 6 bases, and the junction held 7 bases outside the gene matches. CDR3 length: 15 residues. This CDR3 reads CASSLMGRGPNEQFF. The CDR3 region has the DNA TGTGCCAGCAGTTTGATGGGCAGGGGGCCCAATGAGCAGTTCTTC.

The sample holds a few counts of this clonotype. The chain links TRBV5-1 to TRBJ2-7, with 9 bases lining up with TRBD2. CDR1 is SGHRS, CDR2 YFSETQ, per germline. The CDR3 consists of 15 residues. Trimming cost V 1 base and J 4 bases; bases outside gene matches: 6. The CDR3, as DNA: TGCGCCAGCAGCTTGAGGCTAGCGGGAAGATACGAGCAGTACTTC. Translated, it gives CASSLRLAGRYEQYF.

J is TRBJ1-1 and V is TRBV3-1; D gene ambiguous. The CDR3 length is 14 residues. CDR1 and CDR2 from the germline V gene are LGHDT and YNNKEL (reference sequence). The V and J ends lost 1 base and 7 bases respectively, with 13 bases between them. CDR3 sequence reads: CASSQVGKSGEAFF. The CDR3 DNA is TGTGCCAGCAGCCAAGTCGGCAAATCGGGTGAAGCTTTCTTT.

This clonotype occurred many times. The genes are TRBV20-1 and TRBJ2-1; 10 bases fit TRBD2. CDR3 size: 14 residues. Unmatched junction bases numbered 7, after V lost 6 bases and J lost 5 bases. Per germline, CDR1 DFQATT and CDR2 SNEGSKA (reference sequence). The CDR3 DNA reads as TGCAGTGCGCCACTAGCGGGACCCAACAATGAGCAGTTCTTC. Translating gives CSAPLAGPNNEQFF.

The rearrangement joins TRBV12-3 or TRBV12-4 to TRBJ2-1; 7 bases are a match to TRBD1. The trim removed 2 bases at V and 10 bases at J, leaving 2 bases unmatched. This CDR3 has 12 residues. CDR3 in DNA: TGTGCCAGCAGTTTACGGGACAGCGAGCAGTTCTTC. This gives the protein CASSLRDSEQFF.

This clonotype has ten or more counts. This chain connects TRBV20-1 to TRBJ2-3, with D tentatively TRBD2 (7 bases). The V gene lost 3 bases and the J gene lost 3 bases, with 16 bases spanning the gap. The CDR3 has 15 residues. From germline, CDR1 is DFQATT and CDR2 SNEGSKA (reference sequence). Written as DNA, the CDR3 is TGCAGTGCTAGCCCCCCGGGAGGACAGACAGATACGCAGTATTTT. Translation gives CSASPPGGQTDTQYF.

There are many counts of this clonotype. This chain connects TRBV6-2 or TRBV6-3 to TRBJ2-2, with D unclear. CDR3 size: 13 residues. Trimming cost V 2 bases and J 5 bases, with 6 bases left between them. Germline V CDR1 and CDR2: MNHEY, SVGEGT. Here the CDR3 reads CASSYVGTGELFF. In DNA, the CDR3 is TGTGCCAGCAGTTACGTGGGGACCGGGGAGCTGTTTTTT.